Shown below are 23 T cell receptor beta chains from a single sample sequenced in a study of Graves' ophthalmopathy and Graves' hyperthyroidism. RNA transcripts were the source from which TCR beta CDR3 regions were amplified. First-round RT-PCR with HTBI primers preceded a second-round multiplex PCR. TCRdb processed the multiplex PCR reads anew with MiXCR; each CDR3 protein has one entry. The sample shows 650,000 to 900,000 distinct CDR3 sequences, roughly two fifths of them seen only once. Input material: peripheral blood. The source is an adult man with Graves' ophthalmopathy.

Here the CDR3 DNA reads TGTGCCAGCGGGCTAATAAGGACTGAAGCTTTCTTT. Protein sequence: CASGLIRTEAFF. This rearrangement joins TRBV6-2 or TRBV6-3 to TRBJ1-1; D gene uncertain. The CDR3 runs to 12 residues. Germline V gene data show CDR1 as MNHEY and CDR2 as SVGEGT. Trimming cost V 8 bases and J 5 bases, with 12 bases left between them.

This clonotype appeared a few times. The J gene is TRBJ1-5, the V gene TRBV29-1; D is perhaps TRBD1 (5 bases). Germline V gives CDR1 SQVTM, CDR2 ANQGSEA. This CDR3 spans 12 amino acids. The ends were cut back, 5 bases at V and 4 bases at J, with 9 bases in the middle. The CDR3 here is CSVRQRNQPQHF. The DNA for the CDR3 is TGCAGCGTTCGACAGAGAAATCAGCCCCAGCATTTT.

This clonotype was seen many times. This chain connects TRBV7-9 to TRBJ2-5; D ambiguous. This CDR3 comprises 13 residues. The germline V and J ends were trimmed by 7 bases and 1 base, with 10 bases remaining between them. In germline, CDR1 is SEHNR, CDR2 FQNEAQ (reference sequence). Here the CDR3 reads CASTRGPQETQYF. The CDR3 region has the DNA TGTGCCAGCACCCGAGGCCCCCAAGAGACCCAGTACTTC.

The rearrangement uses TRBV4-3 and TRBJ1-3; possible D gene TRBD1, 5 bases. Trimming pared 4 bases from V and 4 bases from J, leaving 20 bases between. Per germline, CDR1 LGHNA and CDR2 YSLEER. The CDR3 is made up of 17 amino acids. The CDR3 coding sequence is TGCGCCAGCAGCCCCGCATTTTTCGGGGCGCAAGGAAACACCATATATTTT. Amino acids: CASSPAFFGAQGNTIYF.

V is TRBV7-9 and J is TRBJ2-2; 7 nucleotides line up with TRBD1. The V gene end was trimmed by 9 bases and the J gene end by 4 bases; junction bases not matched to a gene: 11. This CDR3 contains 15 residues. The germline gives CDR1 SEHNR, CDR2 FQNEAQ (reference sequence). DNA of the CDR3: TGTGCCAGTAGGGGGCCCCGCCGGGGCACCGGGGAGCTGTTTTTT. This translates into CASRGPRRGTGELFF.

The chain uses TRBV7-9 and TRBJ1-4; perhaps TRBD1 as D (5 bases). The CDR3 spans 16 residues. Germline V gene sequence: CDR1 SEHNR, CDR2 FQNEAQ (reference sequence). Deletions cut 5 bases from V and 6 bases from J, with 19 bases between. In nucleotides, the CDR3 is TGTGCCAGCAGCGAAGATCACAGGACAAGAGATGAAAAACTGTTTTTT. Translation: CASSEDHRTRDEKLFF.

With respect to this clonotype: This may stem from a read error, because a much larger clone lies one nucleotide away. The V and J genes are TRBV10-3 and TRBJ2-5, with 10 positions matching TRBD2. The CDR3 is made up of 18 amino acids. Germline V lookup: CDR1 ENHRY, CDR2 SYGVKD. With 8 bases clipped from V and 5 bases from J, the junction kept 20 bases outside the gene matches. The CDR3: CAIRTATSGVPGSETQYF. CDR3 nucleotide sequence: TGTGCCATCCGCACAGCCACTAGCGGGGTCCCCGGGAGCGAGACCCAGTACTTC.

V is TRBV25-1 and J is TRBJ1-6; D gene unclear. V dropped 6 bases and J dropped 7 bases, with 10 bases sitting between them. The length of the CDR3 is 13 residues. CDR1 and CDR2 (germline): MGHDK, SYGVNS. In DNA, the CDR3 is TGTGCCAGCAGGGTGGAAGGAAATTCACCCCTCCACTTT. It yields the protein CASRVEGNSPLHF.

Concerning this clonotype itself: A much larger clonotype is one base distant, so this may be a read error. This sequence joins TRBV25-1 and TRBJ2-7, with a weak D call TRBD1 (5 bases). Germline loops: CDR1 MGHDK, CDR2 SYGVNS. The CDR3 is made up of 11 amino acids. V lost 3 bases, J lost 6 bases, and 6 bases lay in between. CDR3 nucleotides: TGTGCCAGCAGTGAGGGGCCCGAGCAGTACTTC. It encodes CASSEGPEQYF.

As to this clonotype: Its ends do not fully match the called genes, so a read error is possible. The chain combines TRBV5-1 with TRBJ2-5, with D tentatively TRBD1 (6 bases). The V gene's germline CDR1 is SGHRS and CDR2 YFSETQ. The CDR3 has 15 amino acids. The CDR3 loop reads CAGSLAQGRRETQYF. The CDR3 bases are TGCGCCGGCAGCTTGGCGCAGGGGAGAAGGGAGACCCAGTACTTC.

The sample holds many counts of this clonotype. CDR3 in amino acids: CASSMWGETQYF. In nucleotides, the CDR3 is TGTGCCAGTAGTATGTGGGGAGAGACCCAGTACTTC. The chain links TRBV19 to TRBJ2-5; D gene ambiguous. The V gene lost 3 bases and the J gene lost 4 bases, with 6 bases spanning the gap. Germline V gives CDR1 LNHDA, CDR2 SQIVND (reference sequence). The CDR3 contains 12 residues. Full variable domain (rest looked up from reference TRBV19 and TRBJ2-5): DGGITQSPKYLFRKEGQNVTLSCEQNLNHDAMYWYRQDPGQGLRLIYYSQIVNDFQKGDIAEGYSVSREKKESFPLTVTSAQKNPTAFYLCASSMWGETQYFGPGTRLLVL.

V gene TRBV29-1 combines with J gene TRBJ2-7, with TRBD1 matching over 8 bases. This CDR3 has 14 residues. V shed 4 bases, J shed 0 bases, and the junction held 5 bases outside the gene matches. Germline V gene data show CDR1 as SQVTM and CDR2 as ANQGSEA. The CDR3, as DNA: TGCAGCGTTGTGCCAGGGGGCAACTCCTACGAGCAGTACTTC. Translating gives CSVVPGGNSYEQYF.

CDR3 sequence: CASSPVDGYQETQYF. The CDR3 coding sequence is TGCGCCAGCAGCCCGGTCGACGGGTACCAAGAGACCCAGTACTTC. The V and J genes are TRBV5-1 and TRBJ2-5; D remains unclear. CDR1 SGHRS and CDR2 YFSETQ come from the germline V gene. CDR3 size: 15 residues. With 4 bases removed from V and 0 bases from J, the gap between germline ends came to 13 bases.

V and J are TRBV25-1 and TRBJ2-7; 9 bases fit TRBD2. Per the germline V gene, CDR1 is MGHDK and CDR2 is SYGVNS. There are 14 residues in the CDR3. The V segment lost 8 bases and the J segment 2 bases; nucleotides outside the gene matches: 7. In nucleotides, the CDR3 is TGTGCCAGCCTTCCTAGCGGGAAAGCCTACGAGCAGTACTTC. Translation: CASLPSGKAYEQYF.

This clonotype has more than one count but fewer than ten. The chain uses TRBV7-9 and TRBJ1-6; TRBD1 is a possible D gene (6 bases). The CDR3 contains 14 residues. Trimming left V 6 bases short and J 8 bases short, with 14 bases between. The germline CDR1 and CDR2 sequences are SEHNR and FQNEAQ (reference sequence). The CDR3 reads CASRSQGIDSPLHF. CDR3 sequence (DNA): TGTGCCAGCAGGTCACAGGGAATCGATTCACCCCTCCACTTT.

Notes on this clonotype: With a much larger clone just one base away, this may be a read error. CDR3 protein: CASSQDTGGDQPQHF. In nucleotides, the CDR3 is TGTGCCAGCAGCCAGGACACAGGGGGGGATCAGCCCCAGCATTTT. The rearrangement uses TRBV24-1 and TRBJ1-5; 8 bases match TRBD1. The germline gives CDR1 KGHDR, CDR2 SFDVKD. J lost 5 bases, V lost 11 bases, and 13 bases had no gene match. The CDR3 is 15 amino acids.

This clonotype has ten or more counts. The gene calls are TRBV24-1 and TRBJ1-2; the D gene is possibly TRBD1 (6 bases). CDR1 is KGHDR, CDR2 SFDVKD, per germline. The V end lost 3 bases, the J end lost 8 bases, and 12 bases lay between the germline ends. The CDR3 consists of 13 residues. The CDR3, as DNA: TGTGCCACCAGTGATAACAGGGATATCGGCTACACCTTC. It translates to CATSDNRDIGYTF.

The chain combines TRBV19 with TRBJ1-1; tentative D call: TRBD1 (5 bases). The CDR3 is made up of 14 amino acids. With 8 bases removed from V and 0 bases from J, the gap between germline ends came to 13 bases. Per the germline V gene, CDR1 is LNHDA and CDR2 is SQIVND (reference sequence). CDR3 sequence: CASLPGNMNTEAFF. CDR3 DNA: TGTGCCAGTCTCCCAGGGAATATGAACACTGAAGCTTTCTTT.

The genes are TRBV25-1 and TRBJ2-2; D may be TRBD2 (5 bases). V lost 6 bases, J lost 6 bases, and 14 bases lay in between. The length of the CDR3 is 14 residues. The V gene's germline CDR1 is MGHDK and CDR2 SYGVNS. The DNA of the CDR3 is TGTGCCAGCAGCGTAGAGGGCGTTCCCGGGGAGCTGTTTTTT. Protein sequence: CASSVEGVPGELFF.

A word on this clonotype: Sequence at one end of the junction differs from germline and may be a read error. The chain couples TRBV2 to TRBJ1-1; unclear D gene. The CDR3 extends over 14 amino acids. In germline, CDR1 is SNHLY, CDR2 FYNNEI. Written as DNA, the CDR3 is TGTGCCTGCAGTCCAGGCTCTCAGAACACTGAAGCTTTCTTT. It translates to CACSPGSQNTEAFF.

The chain recombines TRBV20-1 with TRBJ1-5, with D maybe TRBD1 (5 bases). V was pared by 3 bases and J by 5 bases, with 8 bases between. Germline V gene lookup returns CDR1 DFQATT and CDR2 SNEGSKA (reference sequence). This CDR3 is 12 amino acids long. CDR3 sequence reads: CSASEGYQPQHF. The DNA of the CDR3 is TGCAGTGCTAGTGAGGGGTATCAGCCCCAGCATTTT.

V usage is TRBV9 and J usage is TRBJ1-4; TRBD1 aligns across 7 bases. After removal of 4 bases from V and 4 bases from J, the junction contained 4 bases not matched to a gene. This CDR3 has 14 amino acids. Germline CDR1 is SGDLS and CDR2 is YYNGEE. The CDR3 DNA reads as TGTGCCAGCAGCCGACAGGGACTTAATGAAAAACTGTTTTTT. Protein product: CASSRQGLNEKLFF.

This clonotype was detected ten times or more. The chain has TRBV7-9 and TRBJ1-1; D gene uncertain. Germline V gene data show CDR1 as SEHNR and CDR2 as FQNEAQ (reference sequence). Deletions cut 7 bases from V and 4 bases from J, with 13 bases between. This CDR3 has 13 residues. The CDR3 nucleotides are TGTGCCAGCAATCTAGGGCCGGGCACTGAAGCTTTCTTT. As protein: CASNLGPGTEAFF.